This TCR beta chain was found in a study of T cell responses to AZD1222 COVID-19 vaccine. Study-level points and caveats: The donor group comprised mostly white British people and more females; the analysis possibly underestimated clonal diversity. Seropositive status at baseline applied to only a handful of AZD1222 recipients. Distributed over spike, vaccine-associated CD4 TCRs predominated at 160-218 and 743-854.

Worth noting for this clone: No antigen is known for it.

Second-dose schedules of about 4 or about 12 weeks were combined. Profiled with immunoSEQ multiplex PCR; TCRdb holds only in-frame clones, not every one. The table has about 140,000 clones, approximately 92% seen once. Per the germline V gene, CDR1 is KGHSH and CDR2 is LQKENI. The CDR3 has 15 amino acids. Trimming removed 3 bases from V and 5 bases from J, with 14 bases in between. The sequence came from an adult who received the AZD1222 COVID-19 vaccine. Sequencing used peripheral blood, obtained 28 days after the second AZD1222 dose. The rearrangement joins TRBV18 to TRBJ1-5, with no clear D. This chain's CDR3 is CASSPIAGRDQPQHF. In DNA, the CDR3 is TGTGCCAGCTCACCGATTGCAGGCCGGGATCAGCCCCAGCATTTT. Complete variable domain (other parts from reference TRBV18 and TRBJ1-5): NAGVMQNPRHLVRRRGQEARLRCSPMKGHSHVYWYRQLPEEGLKFMVYLQKENIIDESGMPKERFSAEFPKEGPSILRIQQVVRGDSAAYFCASSPIAGRDQPQHFGDGTRLSIL.